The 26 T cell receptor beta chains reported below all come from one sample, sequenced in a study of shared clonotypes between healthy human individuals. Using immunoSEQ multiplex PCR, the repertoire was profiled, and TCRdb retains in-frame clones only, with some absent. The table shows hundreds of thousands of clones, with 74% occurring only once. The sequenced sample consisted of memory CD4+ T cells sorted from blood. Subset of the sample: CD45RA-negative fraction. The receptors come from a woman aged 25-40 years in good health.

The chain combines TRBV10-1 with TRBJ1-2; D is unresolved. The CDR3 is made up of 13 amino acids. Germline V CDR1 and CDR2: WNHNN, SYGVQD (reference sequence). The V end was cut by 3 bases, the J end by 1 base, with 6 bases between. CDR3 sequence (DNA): TGCGCCAGCAGTGATGAAATTAACTATGGCTACACCTTC. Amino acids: CASSDEINYGYTF.

This CDR3 reads CASSMYGVKNGYTF. In DNA, the CDR3 is TGTGCCAGCAGTATGTACGGGGTTAAGAATGGCTACACCTTC. This sequence joins TRBV25-1 and TRBJ1-2, with no clear D. Trimming pared 5 bases from V and 6 bases from J, leaving 16 bases between. Per the germline V gene, CDR1 is MGHDK and CDR2 is SYGVNS. The CDR3 has 14 amino acids.

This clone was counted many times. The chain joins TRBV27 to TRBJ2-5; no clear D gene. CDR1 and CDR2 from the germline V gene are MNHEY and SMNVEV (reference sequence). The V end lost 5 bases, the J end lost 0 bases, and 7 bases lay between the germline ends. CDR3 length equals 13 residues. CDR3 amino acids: CASSMTYQETQYF. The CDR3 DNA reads TGTGCCAGCAGTATGACATACCAAGAGACCCAGTACTTC.

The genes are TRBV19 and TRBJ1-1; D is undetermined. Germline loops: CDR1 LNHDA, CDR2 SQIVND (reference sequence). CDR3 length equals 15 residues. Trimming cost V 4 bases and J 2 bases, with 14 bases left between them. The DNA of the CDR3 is TGTGCCAGTAGTACCATACACGGACCAAACACTGAAGCTTTCTTT. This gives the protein CASSTIHGPNTEAFF.

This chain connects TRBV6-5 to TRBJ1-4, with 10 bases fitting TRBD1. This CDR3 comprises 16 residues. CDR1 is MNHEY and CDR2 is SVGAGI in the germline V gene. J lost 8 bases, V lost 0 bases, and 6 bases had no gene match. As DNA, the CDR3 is TGTGCCAGCAGTTACTCGTGGGGGGGACAGGGGGAAAAACTGTTTTTT. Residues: CASSYSWGGQGEKLFF.

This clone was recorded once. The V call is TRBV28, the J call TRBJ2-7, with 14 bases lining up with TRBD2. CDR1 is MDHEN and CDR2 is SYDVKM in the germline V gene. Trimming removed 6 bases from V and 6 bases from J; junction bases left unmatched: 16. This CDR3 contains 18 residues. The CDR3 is CASRGWGLAGAWVGEQYF. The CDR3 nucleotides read TGTGCCAGCAGGGGGTGGGGACTAGCGGGAGCATGGGTAGGCGAGCAGTACTTC.

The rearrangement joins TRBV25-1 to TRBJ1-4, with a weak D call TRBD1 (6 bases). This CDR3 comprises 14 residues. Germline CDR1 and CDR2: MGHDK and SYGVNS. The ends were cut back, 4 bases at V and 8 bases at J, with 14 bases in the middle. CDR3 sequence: CASSGKQGQEKLFF. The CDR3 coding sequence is TGTGCCAGCAGTGGTAAACAGGGCCAGGAAAAACTGTTTTTT.

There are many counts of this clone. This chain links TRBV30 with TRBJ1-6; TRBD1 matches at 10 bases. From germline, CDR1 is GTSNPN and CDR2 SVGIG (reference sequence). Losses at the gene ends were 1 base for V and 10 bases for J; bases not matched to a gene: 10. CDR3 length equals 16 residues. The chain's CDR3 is CAWSDRAGQGHSPLHF. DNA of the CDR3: TGTGCCTGGAGTGACCGCGCGGGACAGGGGCACTCACCCCTCCACTTT.

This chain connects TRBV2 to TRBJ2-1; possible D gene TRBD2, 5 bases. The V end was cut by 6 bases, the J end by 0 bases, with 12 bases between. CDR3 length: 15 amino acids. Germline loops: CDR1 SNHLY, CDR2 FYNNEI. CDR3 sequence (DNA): TGTGCCAGCAGACGAGCGGTCGTCTCCTACAATGAGCAGTTCTTC. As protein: CASRRAVVSYNEQFF.

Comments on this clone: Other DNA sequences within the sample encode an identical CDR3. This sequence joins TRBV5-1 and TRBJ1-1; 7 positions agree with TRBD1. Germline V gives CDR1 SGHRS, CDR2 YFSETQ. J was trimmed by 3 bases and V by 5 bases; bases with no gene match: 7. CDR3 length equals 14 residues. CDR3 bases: TGCGCCAGCAGTGCGACAGGGATTCACACTGAAGCTTTCTTT. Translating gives CASSATGIHTEAFF.

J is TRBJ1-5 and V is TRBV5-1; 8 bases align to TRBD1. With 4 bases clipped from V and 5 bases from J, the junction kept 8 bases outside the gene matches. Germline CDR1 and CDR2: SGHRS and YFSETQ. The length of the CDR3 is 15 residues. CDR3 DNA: TGCGCCAGCAGCCCAGGGGGCGAGGCCCATCAGCCCCAGCATTTT. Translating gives CASSPGGEAHQPQHF.

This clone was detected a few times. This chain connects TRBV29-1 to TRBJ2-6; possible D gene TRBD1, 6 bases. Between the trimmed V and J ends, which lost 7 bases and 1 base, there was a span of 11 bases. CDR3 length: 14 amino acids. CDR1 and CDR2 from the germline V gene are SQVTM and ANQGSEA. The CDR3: CSAYTGSGANVLTF. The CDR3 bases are TGCAGCGCTTATACAGGGTCTGGGGCCAACGTCCTGACTTTC.

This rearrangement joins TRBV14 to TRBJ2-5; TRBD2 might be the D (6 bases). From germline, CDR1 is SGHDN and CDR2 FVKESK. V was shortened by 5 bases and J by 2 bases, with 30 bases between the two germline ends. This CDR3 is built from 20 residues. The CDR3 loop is CASSEWPYSGAPIGQETQYF. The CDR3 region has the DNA TGTGCCAGCAGCGAATGGCCATATAGCGGAGCACCTATTGGGCAAGAGACCCAGTACTTC.

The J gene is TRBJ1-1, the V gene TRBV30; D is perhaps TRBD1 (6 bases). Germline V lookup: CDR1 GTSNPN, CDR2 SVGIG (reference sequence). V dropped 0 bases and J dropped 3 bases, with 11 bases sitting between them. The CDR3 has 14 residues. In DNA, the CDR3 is TGTGCCTGGAGTGTAGGGGGGTTCTACACTGAAGCTTTCTTT. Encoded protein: CAWSVGGFYTEAFF.

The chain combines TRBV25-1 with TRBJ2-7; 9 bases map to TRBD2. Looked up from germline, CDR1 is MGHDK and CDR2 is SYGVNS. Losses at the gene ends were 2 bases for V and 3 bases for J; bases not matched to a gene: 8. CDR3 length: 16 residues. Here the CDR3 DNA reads TGTGCCAGCAGTGAACGACATACAGCGGGGGGCTACGAGCAGTACTTC. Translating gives CASSERHTAGGYEQYF.

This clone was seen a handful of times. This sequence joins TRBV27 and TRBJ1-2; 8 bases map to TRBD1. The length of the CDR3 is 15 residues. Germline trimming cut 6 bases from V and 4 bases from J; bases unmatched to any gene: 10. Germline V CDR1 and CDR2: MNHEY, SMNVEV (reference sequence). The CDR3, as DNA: TGTGCCAGCAGGTCCCCAGGGGGCGAGTTCTATGGCTACACCTTC. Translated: CASRSPGGEFYGYTF.

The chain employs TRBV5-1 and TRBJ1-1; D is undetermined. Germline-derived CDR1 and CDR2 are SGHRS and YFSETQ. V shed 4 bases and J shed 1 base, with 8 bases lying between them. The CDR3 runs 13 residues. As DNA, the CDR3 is TGCGCCAGCAGCGTTGACGGGAACACTGAAGCTTTCTTT. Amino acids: CASSVDGNTEAFF.

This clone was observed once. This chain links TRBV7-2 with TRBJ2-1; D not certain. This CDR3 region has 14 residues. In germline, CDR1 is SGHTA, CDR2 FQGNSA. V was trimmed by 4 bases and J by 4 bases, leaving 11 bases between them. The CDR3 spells CASSSAGGYNEQFF. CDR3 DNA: TGTGCCAGCAGCTCAGCTGGCGGTTACAATGAGCAGTTCTTC.

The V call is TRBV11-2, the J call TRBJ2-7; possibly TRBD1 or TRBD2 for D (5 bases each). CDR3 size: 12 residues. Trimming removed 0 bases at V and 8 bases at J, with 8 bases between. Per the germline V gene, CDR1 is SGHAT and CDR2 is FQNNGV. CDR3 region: CASSLDRGQQYF. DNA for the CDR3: TGTGCCAGCAGCTTAGATCGGGGCCAGCAGTACTTC.

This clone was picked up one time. The CDR3 spells CASSLDRGFGNQPQHF. The CDR3, as DNA: TGTGCCAGCAGTCTCGACAGGGGATTTGGCAATCAGCCCCAGCATTTT. This chain links TRBV28 with TRBJ1-5; 8 nucleotides agree with TRBD1. The CDR3 is 16 amino acids. Germline V gene lookup returns CDR1 MDHEN and CDR2 SYDVKM. Trimming cost V 5 bases and J 2 bases; bases outside gene matches: 8.

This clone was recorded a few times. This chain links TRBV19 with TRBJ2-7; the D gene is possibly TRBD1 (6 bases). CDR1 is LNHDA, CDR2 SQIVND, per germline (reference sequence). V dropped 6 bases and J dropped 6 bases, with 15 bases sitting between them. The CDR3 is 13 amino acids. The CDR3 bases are TGTGCCAGTAGACCGGGGCAGGGGAGCGAGCAGTACTTC. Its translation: CASRPGQGSEQYF.

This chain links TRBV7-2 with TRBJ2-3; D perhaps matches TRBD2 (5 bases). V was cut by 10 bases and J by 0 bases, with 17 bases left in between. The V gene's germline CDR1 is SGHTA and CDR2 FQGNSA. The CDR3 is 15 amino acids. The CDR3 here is CATKTGVASTDTQYF. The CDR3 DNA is TGTGCCACCAAAACCGGGGTGGCTAGCACAGATACGCAGTATTTT.

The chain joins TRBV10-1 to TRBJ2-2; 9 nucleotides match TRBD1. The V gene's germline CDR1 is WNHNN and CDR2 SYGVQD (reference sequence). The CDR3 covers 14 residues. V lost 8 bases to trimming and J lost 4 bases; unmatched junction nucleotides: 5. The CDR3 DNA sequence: TGCGCCAGCCGGGGGACAGGGCTCACCGGGGAGCTGTTTTTT. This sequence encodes CASRGTGLTGELFF.

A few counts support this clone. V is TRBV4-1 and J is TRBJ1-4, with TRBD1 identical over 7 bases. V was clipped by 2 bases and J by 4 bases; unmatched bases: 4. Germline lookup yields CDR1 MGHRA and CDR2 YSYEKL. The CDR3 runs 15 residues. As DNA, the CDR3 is TGCGCCAGCAGCCAACCCGACAGGGATAATGAAAAACTGTTTTTT. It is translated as CASSQPDRDNEKLFF.

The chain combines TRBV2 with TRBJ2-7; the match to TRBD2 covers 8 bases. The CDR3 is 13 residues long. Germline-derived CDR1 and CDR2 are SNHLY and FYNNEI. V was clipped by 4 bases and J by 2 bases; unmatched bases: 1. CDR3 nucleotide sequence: TGTGCCAGCAGTGCGGGACTAGCCTACGAGCAGTACTTC. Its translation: CASSAGLAYEQYF.

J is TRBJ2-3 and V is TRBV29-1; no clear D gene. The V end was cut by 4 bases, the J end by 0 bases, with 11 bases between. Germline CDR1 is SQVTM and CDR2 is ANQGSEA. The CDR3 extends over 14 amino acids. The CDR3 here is CSVANFASTDTQYF. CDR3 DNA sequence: TGCAGCGTTGCCAACTTCGCTAGCACAGATACGCAGTATTTT.